The rows below give T cell receptor beta chains drawn from one sample of a study of cytomegalovirus exposure and HLA in healthy donors. The method was immunoSEQ multiplex PCR; TCRdb's version includes in-frame clones alone and lacks a portion of them. Here the sample spans 150,000 to 200,000 clones, roughly 77% being singletons. Material: PBMCs. The receptors stem from a woman in her forties or fifties in good health and CMV-seronegative. Each CDR3 is given with its conserved first and last residue. The D gene is left open where the match is weak. Expanded clones are given a class, and other clones once, few, many or no size at all.

clone_size	v_call	j_call	d_call	cdr3_nt	cdr3_aa
-	TRBV6-4	TRBJ2-3	-	TGTGCCAGCAGTAGACAAGGGGAACTTCCAGATACGCAGTATTTT	CASSRQGELPDTQYF
-	TRBV19	TRBJ1-3	-	TGTGCCAGTAGTATAGTAGAGGGAGTCTCTGGAAACACCATATATTTT	CASSIVEGVSGNTIYF
-	TRBV7-9	TRBJ1-4	-	TGTGCCAGCAGCTTGCTTTCATCAGCAACTAATGAAAAACTGTTTTTT	CASSLLSSATNEKLFF
-	TRBV28	TRBJ2-2	TRBD2	TGTGCCAGCAGGAACGGACTAGTGGGTGGGGAGCTGTTTTTT	CASRNGLVGGELFF
-	TRBV11-1	TRBJ2-3	TRBD2	TGTGCCAGCAGCTCCTTCCCCCTCGGACTAGCGGGAGACACAGATACGCAGTATTTT	CASSSFPLGLAGDTDTQYF
-	TRBV15	TRBJ1-2	-	TGTGCCACCAGTTTCGCACGCGGGGACTATGGCTACACCTTC	CATSFARGDYGYTF
-	TRBV2	TRBJ1-6	-	TGTGCCAGCAGTGAGCGGAATTCACCCCTCCACTTT	CASSERNSPLHF
-	TRBV28	TRBJ2-3	TRBD2	TGTGCCAGCACCACCGGGGGAGCGGGGGGCACAGATACGCAGTATTTT	CASTTGGAGGTDTQYF
-	TRBV4-3	TRBJ1-6	-	TGCGCCAGCAGCCGCGACAGTAATTCACCCCTCCACTTT	CASSRDSNSPLHF
-	TRBV6-5	TRBJ2-2	TRBD2	TGTGCCAGCAGTTACTCGTGGGAGGGGACCGGGGAGCTGTTTTTT	CASSYSWEGTGELFF
once	TRBV27	TRBJ2-5	TRBD2	TGTGCCAGCCGGGGGGTGAAAGGGGACTTGGAGACCCAGTACTTC	CASRGVKGDLETQYF
-	TRBV30	TRBJ1-6	-	TGTGCCTGGAGACAGGGAGATAATTCACCCCTCCACTTT	CAWRQGDNSPLHF
once	TRBV10-2	TRBJ2-7	TRBD2	TGCGCCAGCTCCTACAGCGGGGGCTACGAGCAGTACTTC	CASSYSGGYEQYF
-	TRBV27	TRBJ2-3	-	TGTGCCAGCAGTTTAAGGCTCCCAAGAGGCCTCACAGATACGCAGTATTTT	CASSLRLPRGLTDTQYF
-	TRBV28	TRBJ2-7	TRBD2	TGTGCCAGCTCCTTGCCGCTAGCGGGAGCCTACGAGCAGTACTTC	CASSLPLAGAYEQYF
-	TRBV9	TRBJ2-3	TRBD2	TGTGCCAGCAGCTTAGCGGGATTTTATACAGATACGCAGTATTTT	CASSLAGFYTDTQYF
-	TRBV7-2	TRBJ2-2	TRBD1	TGTGCCAGCAGCTTGGGACAGCTAAGGGGCACCGGGGAGCTGTTTTTT	CASSLGQLRGTGELFF
-	TRBV19	TRBJ2-7	TRBD1	TGTGCCAGTAGTATTGGACAGGTAGGGTACGAGCAGTACTTC	CASSIGQVGYEQYF
-	TRBV6-5	TRBJ2-5	-	TGTGCCAGCATGGGAGTAAGGTTACCCCAAGAGACCCAGTACTTC	CASMGVRLPQETQYF
once	TRBV7-2	TRBJ1-1	TRBD1	TGTGCCAGCAGCTTCGGACAGGGGAACACTGAAGCTTTCTTT	CASSFGQGNTEAFF
-	TRBV2	TRBJ2-1	TRBD1	TGTGCCAGCGGAGGACAGGGGGAGGGCAATGAGCAGTTCTTC	CASGGQGEGNEQFF
-	TRBV2	TRBJ2-2	-	TGTGCCAGCAGTGTTAATCAGGGGTCCGGGGAGCTGTTTTTT	CASSVNQGSGELFF
-	TRBV27	TRBJ2-2	-	TGTGCCAGCGGCGGTTCGGGCAGGGGGAACACCGGGGAGCTGTTTTTT	CASGGSGRGNTGELFF
-	TRBV6-5	TRBJ2-7	-	TGTGCCAGCGGAGACGAGGGGGGGATCTACGAGCAGTACTTC	CASGDEGGIYEQYF
-	TRBV19	TRBJ1-2	-	TGTGCCAGTAGTTACGCCGCGGCCAACAACTATGGCTACACCTTC	CASSYAAANNYGYTF
-	TRBV7-2	TRBJ2-5	-	TGTGCCAGCAGCTTAGGCCCAGGCTACCAAGAGACCCAGTACTTC	CASSLGPGYQETQYF